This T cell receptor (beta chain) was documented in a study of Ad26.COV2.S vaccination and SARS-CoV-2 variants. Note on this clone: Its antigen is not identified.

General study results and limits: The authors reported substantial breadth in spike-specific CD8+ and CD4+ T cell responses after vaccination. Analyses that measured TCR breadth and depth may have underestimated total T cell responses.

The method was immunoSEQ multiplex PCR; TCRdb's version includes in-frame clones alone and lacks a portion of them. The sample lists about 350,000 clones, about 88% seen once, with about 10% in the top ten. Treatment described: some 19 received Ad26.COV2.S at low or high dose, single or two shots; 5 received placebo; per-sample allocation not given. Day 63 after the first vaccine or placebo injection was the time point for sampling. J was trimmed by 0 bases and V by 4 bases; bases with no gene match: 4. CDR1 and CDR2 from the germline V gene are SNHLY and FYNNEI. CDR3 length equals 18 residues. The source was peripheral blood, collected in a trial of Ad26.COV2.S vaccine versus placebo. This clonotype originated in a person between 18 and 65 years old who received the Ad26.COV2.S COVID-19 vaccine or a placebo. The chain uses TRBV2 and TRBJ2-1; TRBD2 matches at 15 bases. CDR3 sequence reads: CASSGGTSGRHSYNEQFF. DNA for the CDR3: TGTGCCAGCAGTGGGGGGACTAGCGGGAGGCACTCCTACAATGAGCAGTTCTTC.